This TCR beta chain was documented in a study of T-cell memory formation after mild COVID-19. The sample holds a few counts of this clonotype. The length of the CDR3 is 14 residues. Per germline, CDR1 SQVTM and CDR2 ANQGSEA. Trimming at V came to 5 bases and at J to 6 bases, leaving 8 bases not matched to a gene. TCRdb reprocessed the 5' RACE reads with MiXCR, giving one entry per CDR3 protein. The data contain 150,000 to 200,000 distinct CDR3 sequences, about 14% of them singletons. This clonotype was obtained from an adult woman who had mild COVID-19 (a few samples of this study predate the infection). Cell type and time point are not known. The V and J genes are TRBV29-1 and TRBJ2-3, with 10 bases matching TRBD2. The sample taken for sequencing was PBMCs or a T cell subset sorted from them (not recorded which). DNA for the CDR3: TGCAGCGTTTCGGGACTAGCGCCGGTGGATACGCAGTATTTT. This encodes CSVSGLAPVDTQYF.